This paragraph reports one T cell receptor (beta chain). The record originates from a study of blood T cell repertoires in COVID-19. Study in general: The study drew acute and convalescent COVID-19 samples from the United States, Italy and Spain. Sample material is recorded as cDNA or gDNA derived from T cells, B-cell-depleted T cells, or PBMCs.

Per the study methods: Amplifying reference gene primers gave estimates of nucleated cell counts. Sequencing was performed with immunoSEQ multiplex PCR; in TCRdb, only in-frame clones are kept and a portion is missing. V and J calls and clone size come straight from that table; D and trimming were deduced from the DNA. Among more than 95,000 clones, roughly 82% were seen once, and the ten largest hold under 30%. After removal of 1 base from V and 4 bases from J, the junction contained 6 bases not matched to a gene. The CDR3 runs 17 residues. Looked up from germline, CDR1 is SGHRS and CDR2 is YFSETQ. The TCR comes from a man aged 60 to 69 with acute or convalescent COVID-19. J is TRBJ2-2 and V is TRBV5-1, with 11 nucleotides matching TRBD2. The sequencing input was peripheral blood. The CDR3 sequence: CASSLTSGSPSTGELFF. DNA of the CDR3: TGCGCCAGCAGCTTGACTAGCGGGAGCCCCAGCACCGGGGAGCTGTTTTTT.